These 22 T cell receptor beta chains share one sample of origin, sequenced in a study of T cells in localized non-small cell lung cancer. Profiling relied on immunoSEQ multiplex PCR, and the TCRdb table lists in-frame clones only, not all of them. The sample lists about 40,000 clones; 81% were seen once. The source material was peripheral blood mononuclear cells, sampled before any cancer treatment. All receptors come from a male donor aged 60 or over with stage II lung adenocarcinoma.

The chain is built from TRBV7-8 and TRBJ2-7; 8 positions agree with TRBD2. Looked up from germline, CDR1 is SGHVS and CDR2 is FQNEAQ. After removal of 1 base from V and 0 bases from J, the junction contained 14 bases not matched to a gene. The CDR3 sequence is 19 residues long. CDR3 amino acids: CASSLGSLKVSGSSYEQYF. CDR3 bases: TGTGCCAGCAGCTTAGGCTCCCTAAAGGTGAGCGGGAGCTCCTACGAGCAGTACTTC.

The V and J genes are TRBV11-2 and TRBJ2-7; no definite D call. The V gene lost 5 bases and the J gene lost 2 bases, with 19 bases spanning the gap. The germline V gene encodes CDR1 SGHAT and CDR2 FQNNGV. The CDR3 has 16 amino acids. The CDR3 bases are TGTGCCAGCAGCCCCATCCGACGCCAAGGTACCTACGAGCAGTACTTC. Translation gives CASSPIRRQGTYEQYF.

The genes are TRBV15 and TRBJ1-3; D not certain. Per the germline V gene, CDR1 is LNHNV and CDR2 is YYDKDF (reference sequence). The CDR3 is 14 amino acids. Trimming shortened V by 2 bases and J by 0 bases, and 5 bases separated the two germline ends. CDR3 in DNA: TGTGCCACCAGCAGAATAAGCTCTGGAAACACCATATATTTT. This codes for CATSRISSGNTIYF.

The genes are TRBV6-5 and TRBJ1-2; TRBD1 might be the D (6 bases). This CDR3 has 13 residues. Germline lookup yields CDR1 MNHEY and CDR2 SVGAGI. V lost 7 bases and J lost 8, with 17 bases in between. CDR3 protein: CASTGTPAKGYTF. The CDR3, as DNA: TGTGCCAGCACCGGGACACCCGCTAAGGGCTACACCTTC.

The rearrangement links TRBV28 to TRBJ1-3; no firm D call. This CDR3 contains 15 residues. Trimming took off 6 bases at V and 2 bases at J, with 14 bases between the two ends. The germline gives CDR1 MDHEN, CDR2 SYDVKM. CDR3 sequence reads: CASSNRAPAGNTIYF. DNA for the CDR3: TGTGCCAGCAGCAACCGGGCTCCGGCTGGAAACACCATATATTTT.

The J gene is TRBJ2-1, the V gene TRBV5-5, with unresolved D. V was pared by 1 base and J by 4 bases, with 9 bases between. The CDR3 has 14 residues. Germline loops: CDR1 SGHKS, CDR2 YYEKEE (reference sequence). This CDR3 reads CASSLMPYYNEQFF. The CDR3 DNA follows: TGTGCCAGCAGCTTGATGCCCTATTACAATGAGCAGTTCTTC.

V and J are TRBV7-9 and TRBJ2-1; D is uncertain. CDR3 length equals 16 residues. Trimming took 1 base from V and 8 from J, leaving 18 bases between them. Germline V gene data show CDR1 as SEHNR and CDR2 as FQNEAQ (reference sequence). CDR3: CASSLDSSYGNHEQFF. The CDR3 DNA reads TGTGCCAGCAGCTTAGATAGTAGTTATGGTAACCATGAGCAGTTCTTC.

This clone was seen a handful of times. J is TRBJ1-5 and V is TRBV5-1; 7 nucleotides line up with TRBD1. The length of the CDR3 is 15 residues. The J segment lost 2 bases and the V segment lost 1 base, leaving 3 bases of the junction unmatched. Germline V gene lookup returns CDR1 SGHRS and CDR2 YFSETQ. The CDR3 protein is CASSLSGGGNQPQHF. DNA of the CDR3: TGCGCCAGCAGCTTGTCAGGGGGGGGCAATCAGCCCCAGCATTTT.

This clone has just one count. This chain uses TRBV19 with TRBJ2-7; D gene ambiguous. The V gene's germline CDR1 is LNHDA and CDR2 SQIVND (reference sequence). V lost 0 bases, J lost 1 base, and 7 bases lay in between. CDR3 length equals 14 residues. CDR3 in DNA: TGTGCCAGTAGTATAGAGCGAGTTTCCTACGAGCAGTACTTC. This codes for CASSIERVSYEQYF.

The rearrangement joins TRBV14 to TRBJ2-1, with TRBD2 as a possible D gene (6 bases). The CDR3 covers 14 residues. The V end lost 4 bases, the J end lost 8 bases, and 15 bases lay between the germline ends. Germline CDR1 reads SGHDN; CDR2 reads FVKESK. The CDR3 protein is CASSRLGGQDEQFF. The CDR3 coding sequence is TGTGCCAGCAGCCGACTAGGAGGCCAGGATGAGCAGTTCTTC. Together with reference TRBV14 and TRBJ2-1, the CDR3 gives the full variable domain: EAGVTQFPSHSVIEKGQTVTLRCDPISGHDNLYWYRRVMGKEIKFLLHFVKESKQDESGMPNNRFLAERTGGTYSTLKVQPAELEDSGVYFCASSRLGGQDEQFFGPGTRLTVL.

The rearrangement joins TRBV30 to TRBJ2-5, with 10 bases identical to TRBD2. Germline lookup yields CDR1 GTSNPN and CDR2 SVGIG (reference sequence). Trimming removed 7 bases from V and 2 bases from J; junction bases left unmatched: 10. The CDR3 spans 15 residues. CDR3 sequence (DNA): TGTGCCTTAGCCCCCGGGACTAGCGAGCAAGAGACCCAGTACTTC. It codes for CALAPGTSEQETQYF. The full variable domain, its missing parts supplied by reference TRBV30 and TRBJ2-5, is SQTIHQWPATLVQPVGSPLSLECTVEGTSNPNLYWYRQAAGRGLQLLFYSVGIGQISSEVPQNLSASRPQDRQFILSSKKLLLSDSGFYLCALAPGTSEQETQYFGPGTRLLVL.

The chain recombines TRBV30 with TRBJ2-3, with TRBD2 matching over 11 bases. Germline V gene data show CDR1 as GTSNPN and CDR2 as SVGIG (reference sequence). Losses at the gene ends were 0 bases for V and 3 bases for J; bases not matched to a gene: 8. The CDR3 is made up of 17 amino acids. As DNA, the CDR3 is TGTGCCTGGAGTGTCCCGAGGGCTAGCGGGAGGACAGATACGCAGTATTTT. Its translation is CAWSVPRASGRTDTQYF.

This clone was seen a few times. The chain uses TRBV5-6 and TRBJ2-1; 13 positions match TRBD2. CDR1 SGHDT and CDR2 YYEEEE come from the germline V gene. The CDR3 has 15 amino acids. J lost 9 bases, V lost 0 bases, and 3 bases had no gene match. CDR3 region: CASSLGLAGGSEQFF. CDR3 nucleotide sequence: TGTGCCAGCAGCTTGGGACTAGCGGGAGGAAGTGAGCAGTTCTTC.

This clone was recorded once. The chain combines TRBV7-2 with TRBJ2-7; D may be TRBD1 or TRBD2 (6 bases each). The CDR3 is 14 residues long. Germline-derived CDR1 and CDR2 are SGHTA and FQGNSA. Trimming pared 7 bases from V and 4 bases from J, leaving 17 bases between. The CDR3 DNA reads as TGTGCCAGCACCGTGGGGGCGGGGAAATACGAGCAGTACTTC. This translates into CASTVGAGKYEQYF.

The V gene is TRBV4-1, the J gene TRBJ1-1; a weak D match, TRBD1 (6 bases). This CDR3 is 16 amino acids long. In germline, CDR1 is MGHRA, CDR2 YSYEKL. V was cut by 0 bases and J by 2 bases, with 13 bases left in between. The CDR3 loop is CASSQDLGRGNTEAFF. The CDR3 DNA sequence: TGCGCCAGCAGCCAAGATCTGGGCAGGGGAAACACTGAAGCTTTCTTT.

The rearrangement uses TRBV27 and TRBJ2-2, with D perhaps TRBD1 (6 bases). Germline values: CDR1 MNHEY, CDR2 SMNVEV (reference sequence). This CDR3 has 13 amino acids. Trimming shortened V by 6 bases and J by 6 bases, and 11 bases separated the two germline ends. The CDR3 spells CASRLEGAGELFF. The CDR3 DNA reads TGTGCCAGCAGACTAGAGGGGGCCGGGGAGCTGTTTTTT.

The rearrangement links TRBV6-1 to TRBJ1-2; possible D gene TRBD1, 6 bases. Germline lookup yields CDR1 MNHNS and CDR2 SASEGT. This CDR3 spans 14 amino acids. V gave up 3 bases and J gave up 2 bases, with 10 bases separating them. CDR3 DNA sequence: TGTGCCAGCAGTGAGGGGGGCAGGAACTATGGCTACACCTTC. It specifies CASSEGGRNYGYTF.

The J gene is TRBJ1-2, the V gene TRBV19; a weak D match, TRBD1 (6 bases). This CDR3 has 12 residues. Germline V lookup: CDR1 LNHDA, CDR2 SQIVND (reference sequence). V shed 8 bases and J shed 8 bases, with 15 bases lying between them. CDR3 in amino acids: CASYTGKGGYTF. The CDR3 DNA follows: TGTGCCAGTTATACAGGGAAAGGGGGCTACACCTTC.

This clone is a singleton in its sample. The same CDR3 also results from other DNA sequences found in this sample. The chain has TRBV7-2 and TRBJ2-3, with 9 nucleotides matching TRBD1. Germline CDR1 SGHTA, CDR2 FQGNSA. V trimming: 1 base; J trimming: 3 bases; junction bases outside the gene matches: 2. The CDR3 is 15 residues long. The CDR3 nucleotides read TGTGCCAGCAGCTTAGGACAGGGGGGGACAGATACGCAGTATTTT. Translated, it gives CASSLGQGGTDTQYF.

This clone was counted a single time. V is TRBV5-1 and J is TRBJ2-7; TRBD2 matches 11 bases. Trimming took 3 bases from V and 3 from J; bases not matched to a gene: 2. The length of the CDR3 is 14 residues. Germline CDR1 is SGHRS and CDR2 is YFSETQ. The CDR3, as DNA: TGCGCCAGCAGCTCAACTAGCGGGGGCTACGAGCAGTACTTC. Protein sequence: CASSSTSGGYEQYF.

The genes are TRBV5-1 and TRBJ2-2; TRBD2 matches 8 bases. CDR1 SGHRS and CDR2 YFSETQ come from the germline V gene. The CDR3 contains 17 residues. Trimming took 6 bases from V and 3 from J; bases not matched to a gene: 13. The CDR3 here is CASKKRENGGYTGELFF. CDR3 coding DNA: TGCGCCAGCAAGAAGCGGGAGAACGGGGGGTACACCGGGGAGCTGTTTTTT.

The V gene is TRBV14, the J gene TRBJ2-5; TRBD2 aligns across 7 bases. With 4 bases clipped from V and 7 bases from J, the junction kept 12 bases outside the gene matches. This CDR3 is built from 15 residues. The germline CDR1 and CDR2 sequences are SGHDN and FVKESK. CDR3 DNA: TGTGCCAGCAGCCCACAAACGGGGGGATCAGGGACCCAGTACTTC. Amino acids: CASSPQTGGSGTQYF.